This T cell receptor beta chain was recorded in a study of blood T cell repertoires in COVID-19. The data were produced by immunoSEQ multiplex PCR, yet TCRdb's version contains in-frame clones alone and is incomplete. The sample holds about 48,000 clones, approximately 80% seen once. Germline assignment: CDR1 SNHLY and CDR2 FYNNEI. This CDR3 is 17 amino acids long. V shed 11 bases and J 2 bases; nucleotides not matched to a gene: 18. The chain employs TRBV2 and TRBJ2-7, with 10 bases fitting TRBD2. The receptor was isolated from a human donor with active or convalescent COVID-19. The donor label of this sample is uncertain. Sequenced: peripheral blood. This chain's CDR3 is CAGGDALPSGRAYEQYF. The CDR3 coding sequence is TGTGCCGGGGGGGACGCCCTACCGAGCGGGAGGGCCTACGAGCAGTACTTC.